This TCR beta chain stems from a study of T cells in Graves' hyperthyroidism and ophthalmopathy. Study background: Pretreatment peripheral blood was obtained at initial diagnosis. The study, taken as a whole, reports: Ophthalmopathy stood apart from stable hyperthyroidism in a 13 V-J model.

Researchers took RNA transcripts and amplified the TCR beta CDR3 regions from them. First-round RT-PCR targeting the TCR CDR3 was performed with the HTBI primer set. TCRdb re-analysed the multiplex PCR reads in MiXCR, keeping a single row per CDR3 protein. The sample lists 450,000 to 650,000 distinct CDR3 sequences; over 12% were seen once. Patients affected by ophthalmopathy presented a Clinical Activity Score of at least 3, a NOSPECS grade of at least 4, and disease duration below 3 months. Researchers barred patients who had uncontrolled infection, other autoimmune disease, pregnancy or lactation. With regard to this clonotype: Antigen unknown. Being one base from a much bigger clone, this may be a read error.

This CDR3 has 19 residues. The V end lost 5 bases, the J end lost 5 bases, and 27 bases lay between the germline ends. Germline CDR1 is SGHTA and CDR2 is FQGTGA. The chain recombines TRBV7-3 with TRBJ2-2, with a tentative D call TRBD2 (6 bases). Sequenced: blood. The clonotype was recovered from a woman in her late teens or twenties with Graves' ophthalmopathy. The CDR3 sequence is CASSTSDAGPLEGTGELFF. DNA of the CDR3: TGTGCCAGCAGCACATCGGACGCAGGCCCCCTGGAGGGGACCGGGGAGCTGTTTTTT.